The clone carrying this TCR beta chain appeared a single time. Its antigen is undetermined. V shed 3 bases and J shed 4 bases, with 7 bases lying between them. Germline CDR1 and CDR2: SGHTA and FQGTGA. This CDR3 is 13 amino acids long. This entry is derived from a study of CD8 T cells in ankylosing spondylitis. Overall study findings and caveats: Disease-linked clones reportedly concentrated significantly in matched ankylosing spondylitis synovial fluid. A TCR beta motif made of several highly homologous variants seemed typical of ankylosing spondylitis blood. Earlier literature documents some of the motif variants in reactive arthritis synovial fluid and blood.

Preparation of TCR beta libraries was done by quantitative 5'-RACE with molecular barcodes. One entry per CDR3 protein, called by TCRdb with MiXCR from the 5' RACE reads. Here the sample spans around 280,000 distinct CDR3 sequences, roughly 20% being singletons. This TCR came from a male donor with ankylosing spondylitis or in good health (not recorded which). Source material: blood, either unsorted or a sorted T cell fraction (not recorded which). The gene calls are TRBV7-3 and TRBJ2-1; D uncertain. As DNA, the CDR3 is TGTGCCAGCAGCTTCGGGCTGTACAATGAGCAGTTCTTC. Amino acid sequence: CASSFGLYNEQFF.